The next 17 T cell receptor beta chains were all read from a single sample in a study of Ad26.COV2.S vaccination and SARS-CoV-2 variants. Treatment defined: 15 to 20 received Ad26.COV2.S at low or high dose, single or two shots; about 5 received placebo; per-sample allocation not given. Sampling took place 63 days after the first vaccine or placebo injection. The repertoire was sequenced with immunoSEQ multiplex PCR; TCRdb's copy has only in-frame clones and lacks some. This sample has some 340,000 clones, with approximately 80% found just once. The specimen comprised peripheral blood, sampled in a trial of Ad26.COV2.S vaccine versus placebo. These receptors all stem from a person between 18 and 65 years old who received the Ad26.COV2.S COVID-19 vaccine or a placebo.

The chain links TRBV6-1 to TRBJ1-2; 8 bases are shared with TRBD1. The ends lost 2 bases at V and 6 bases at J; junction bases unmatched: 11. CDR1 and CDR2 from the germline V gene are MNHNS and SASEGT. The CDR3 runs 16 residues. CDR3 sequence: CASSELKGTGPDGYTF. CDR3 DNA sequence: TGTGCCAGCAGTGAACTTAAGGGGACAGGCCCAGATGGCTACACCTTC.

As to this clone: The sample carries other DNA sequences with the same CDR3. This chain's CDR3 is CASSLGQGLNSPLHF. For the CDR3, the DNA is TGTGCCAGCAGCTTGGGGCAGGGACTCAATTCACCCCTCCACTTT. The gene calls are TRBV5-4 and TRBJ1-6; a weak D match, TRBD1 (5 bases). Trimming stripped 0 bases from V and 7 bases from J, with 11 bases between. The CDR3 loop spans 15 amino acids. Germline CDR1 is SGHNT and CDR2 is YYREEE (reference sequence).

This sequence joins TRBV19 and TRBJ1-6; D might be TRBD1 (5 bases). CDR1 is LNHDA and CDR2 is SQIVND in the germline V gene (reference sequence). V gave up 5 bases and J gave up 0 bases, with 17 bases separating them. The CDR3 runs 18 residues. As DNA, the CDR3 is TGTGCCAGTAGTTCCCGACTTGAGGGGAGCTCCTATAATTCACCCCTCCACTTT. Residues: CASSSRLEGSSYNSPLHF.

The J gene is TRBJ1-1, the V gene TRBV2; D is ambiguous. CDR1 and CDR2 (germline): SNHLY, FYNNEI. V lost 2 bases, J lost 3 bases, and 7 bases lay in between. The CDR3 has 13 residues. In DNA form, the CDR3 reads TGTGCCAGCAGTGAACAGATTCACACTGAAGCTTTCTTT. It yields the protein CASSEQIHTEAFF.

This clone occurred a few times. V gene TRBV4-1 combines with J gene TRBJ2-7; D possibly uses TRBD1 or TRBD2 (5 bases each). The V end lost 0 bases, the J end lost 0 bases, and 15 bases lay between the germline ends. The germline V gene encodes CDR1 MGHRA and CDR2 YSYEKL. This CDR3 comprises 17 residues. The CDR3 here is CASSQEAGAGNSYEQYF. The CDR3 nucleotides are TGCGCCAGCAGCCAAGAAGCCGGGGCAGGGAACTCCTACGAGCAGTACTTC.

The chain carries TRBV19 and TRBJ2-7, with D perhaps matching TRBD1 or TRBD2 (5 bases each). Germline loops: CDR1 LNHDA, CDR2 SQIVND (reference sequence). Trimming removed 5 bases from V and 7 bases from J, with 21 bases in between. The CDR3 is 15 residues long. The CDR3 DNA reads as TGTGCCAGTAGTGAATCAGATCTACGGGGCGAGGAGCAGTACTTC. Encoded protein: CASSESDLRGEEQYF.

The chain uses TRBV5-1 and TRBJ1-4, with 7 positions matching TRBD1. This CDR3 contains 15 residues. The junction had 4 bases not matched to a gene; V was cut back by 2 bases and J by 3 bases. The germline V gene encodes CDR1 SGHRS and CDR2 YFSETQ. CDR3 in DNA: TGCGCCAGCAGCTTAACAGGGGTGGCTAATGAAAAACTGTTTTTT. Translating it yields CASSLTGVANEKLFF. Filled out from reference TRBV5-1 and TRBJ1-4, the complete variable domain reads KAGVTQTPRYLIKTRGQQVTLSCSPISGHRSVSWYQQTPGQGLQFLFEYFSETQRNKGNFPGRFSGRQFSNSRSEMNVSTLELGDSALYLCASSLTGVANEKLFFGSGTQLSVL.

Here the CDR3 reads CASSQDGRGAFF. The CDR3 DNA reads as TGTGCCAGCAGCCAGGACGGGAGGGGGGCTTTCTTT. The chain couples TRBV2 to TRBJ1-1; possibly TRBD1 for D (6 bases). The germline gives CDR1 SNHLY, CDR2 FYNNEI. This CDR3 has 12 residues. V lost 6 bases and J 11 bases, leaving 16 bases between the germline ends. Combining the CDR3 with reference TRBV2 and TRBJ1-1 gives the whole variable domain EPEVTQTPSHQVTQMGQEVILRCVPISNHLYFYWYRQILGQKVEFLVSFYNNEISEKSEIFDDQFSVERPDGSNFTLKIRSTKLEDSAMYFCASSQDGRGAFFGQGTRLTVV.

CDR3 bases: TGCGCCAGCAGCCAGACGGTGGTTGACTATGGCTACACCTTC. It yields the protein CASSQTVVDYGYTF. This chain links TRBV4-1 with TRBJ1-2; D gene ambiguous. Germline lookup yields CDR1 MGHRA and CDR2 YSYEKL. V was pared by 3 bases and J by 3 bases, with 11 bases between. This CDR3 contains 14 residues.

This chain uses TRBV30 with TRBJ2-3; D is perhaps TRBD2 (5 bases). Per the germline V gene, CDR1 is GTSNPN and CDR2 is SVGIG (reference sequence). The CDR3 runs to 14 residues. V was clipped by 4 bases and J by 0 bases, with 11 bases between them. CDR3 region: CAWTPSFSTDTQYF. For the CDR3, the DNA is TGTGCCTGGACCCCTAGCTTTAGCACAGATACGCAGTATTTT. Combining the CDR3 with reference TRBV30 and TRBJ2-3 gives the whole variable domain SQTIHQWPATLVQPVGSPLSLECTVEGTSNPNLYWYRQAAGRGLQLLFYSVGIGQISSEVPQNLSASRPQDRQFILSSKKLLLSDSGFYLCAWTPSFSTDTQYFGPGTRLTVL.

The chain links TRBV7-9 to TRBJ2-5; the match to TRBD1 covers 9 bases. After removal of 5 bases from V and 5 bases from J, the junction contained 9 bases not matched to a gene. The CDR3 covers 15 residues. Per the germline V gene, CDR1 is SEHNR and CDR2 is FQNEAQ (reference sequence). CDR3 nucleotides: TGTGCCAGCAGCCCCCTGACCGGGACAGGGGAGACCCAGTACTTC. Translating it yields CASSPLTGTGETQYF.

This chain joins TRBV29-1 and TRBJ1-2, with 10 bases identical to TRBD1. CDR3 length: 15 amino acids. Germline V CDR1 and CDR2: SQVTM, ANQGSEA. V shed 1 base and J 3 bases; nucleotides not matched to a gene: 5. The CDR3 spells CSVEGGQGYDYGYTF. Written as DNA, the CDR3 is TGCAGCGTTGAAGGGGGACAGGGGTATGACTATGGCTACACCTTC.

This chain's CDR3 is CASSFQVWDEKLFF. CDR3 in DNA: TGTGCCAGCAGTTTCCAGGTTTGGGATGAAAAACTGTTTTTT. V usage is TRBV28 and J usage is TRBJ1-4; no reliable D call. V was shortened by 3 bases and J by 6 bases, with 11 bases between the two germline ends. The CDR3 is made up of 14 amino acids. In germline, CDR1 is MDHEN, CDR2 SYDVKM.

The V gene is TRBV5-6, the J gene TRBJ1-2; D possibly corresponds to TRBD1 (6 bases). V was trimmed by 4 bases and J by 8 bases, leaving 21 bases between them. This CDR3 region has 15 residues. In germline, CDR1 is SGHDT, CDR2 YYEEEE. CDR3 in DNA: TGTGCCAGCAGCCCCCGAGCGGCCGGGGGGCAGGGCTACACCTTC. It yields the protein CASSPRAAGGQGYTF.

The chain uses TRBV7-3 and TRBJ1-2; D is possibly TRBD1 (6 bases). Between the trimmed V and J ends, which lost 2 bases and 8 bases, there was a span of 15 bases. Germline lookup yields CDR1 SGHTA and CDR2 FQGTGA. This CDR3 contains 14 residues. The CDR3 is CASSLAPGGSGYTF. The CDR3 DNA reads TGTGCCAGCAGCTTAGCCCCCGGGGGCTCGGGCTACACCTTC.

The CDR3 here is CASSHLAYEQYF. CDR3 bases: TGTGCCAGCAGCCACTTGGCCTACGAGCAGTACTTC. The V call is TRBV3-1 (or the pseudogene TRBV3-2), the J call TRBJ2-7; D ambiguous. Looked up from germline, CDR1 is LGHDT and CDR2 is YNNKEL (reference sequence). The CDR3 consists of 12 residues. V gave up 3 bases and J gave up 2 bases, with 5 bases separating them.

The chain joins TRBV6-4 to TRBJ2-3; 9 bases align to TRBD1. The CDR3 extends over 15 amino acids. Losses at the gene ends were 2 bases for V and 4 bases for J; bases not matched to a gene: 4. The germline V gene encodes CDR1 MRHNA and CDR2 SNTAGT. CDR3 residues: CASSDGTGLADTQYF. CDR3 sequence (DNA): TGTGCCAGCAGTGACGGGACAGGGCTTGCAGATACGCAGTATTTT.